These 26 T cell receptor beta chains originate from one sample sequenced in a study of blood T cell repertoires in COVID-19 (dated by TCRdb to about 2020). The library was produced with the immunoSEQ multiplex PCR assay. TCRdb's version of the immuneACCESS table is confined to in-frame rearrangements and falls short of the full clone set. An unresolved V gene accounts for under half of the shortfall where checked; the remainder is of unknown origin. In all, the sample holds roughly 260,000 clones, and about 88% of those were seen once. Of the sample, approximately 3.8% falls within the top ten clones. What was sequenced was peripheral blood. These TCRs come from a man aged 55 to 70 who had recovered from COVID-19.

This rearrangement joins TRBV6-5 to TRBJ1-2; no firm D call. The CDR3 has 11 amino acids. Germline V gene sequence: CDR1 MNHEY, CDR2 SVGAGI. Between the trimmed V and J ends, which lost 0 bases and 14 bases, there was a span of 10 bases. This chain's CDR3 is CASSYSLVETF. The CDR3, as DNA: TGTGCCAGCAGTTACTCTTTAGTTGAGACCTTC.

The CDR3 nucleotides read TGTGCCAGCAGCTTGAATTTAGCGGCAGGGGGTCACTATGGCTACACCTTC. Translated: CASSLNLAAGGHYGYTF. The J gene is TRBJ1-2, the V gene TRBV5-6; 7 nucleotides agree with TRBD1. The CDR3 runs 17 residues. The junction had 12 bases not matched to a gene; V was cut back by 1 base and J by 3 bases. The germline V gene encodes CDR1 SGHDT and CDR2 YYEEEE.

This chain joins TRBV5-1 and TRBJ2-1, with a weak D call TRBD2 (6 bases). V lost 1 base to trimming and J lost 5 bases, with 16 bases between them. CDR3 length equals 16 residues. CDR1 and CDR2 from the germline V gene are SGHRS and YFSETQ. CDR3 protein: CASSLLLAALNNEQFF. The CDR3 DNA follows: TGCGCCAGCAGCTTGTTGTTAGCGGCACTAAACAATGAGCAGTTCTTC. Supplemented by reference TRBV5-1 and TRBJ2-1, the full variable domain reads KAGVTQTPRYLIKTRGQQVTLSCSPISGHRSVSWYQQTPGQGLQFLFEYFSETQRNKGNFPGRFSGRQFSNSRSEMNVSTLELGDSALYLCASSLLLAALNNEQFFGPGTRLTVL.

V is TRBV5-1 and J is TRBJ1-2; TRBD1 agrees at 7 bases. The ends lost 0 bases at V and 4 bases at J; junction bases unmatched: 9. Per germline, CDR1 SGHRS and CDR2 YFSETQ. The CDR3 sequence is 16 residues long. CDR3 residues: CASSLAGGQNIYGYTF. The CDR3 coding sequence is TGCGCCAGCAGCTTGGCTGGGGGACAGAATATCTATGGCTACACCTTC.

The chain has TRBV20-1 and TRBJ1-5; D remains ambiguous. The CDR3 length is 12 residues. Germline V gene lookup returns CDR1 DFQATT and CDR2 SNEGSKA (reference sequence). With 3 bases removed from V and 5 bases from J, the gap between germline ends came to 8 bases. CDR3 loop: CSASYSHQPQHF. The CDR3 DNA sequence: TGCAGTGCTAGTTACAGTCATCAGCCCCAGCATTTT.

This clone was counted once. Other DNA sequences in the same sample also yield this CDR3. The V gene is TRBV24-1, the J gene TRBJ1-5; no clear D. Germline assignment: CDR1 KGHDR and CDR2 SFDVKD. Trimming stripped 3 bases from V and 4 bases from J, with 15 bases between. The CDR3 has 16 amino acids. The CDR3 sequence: CATSDPRGGSNQPQHF. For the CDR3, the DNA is TGTGCCACCAGTGATCCCCGGGGAGGCAGTAATCAGCCCCAGCATTTT.

The CDR3 loop reads CASSVGAPSYGYTF. As DNA, the CDR3 is TGTGCCAGCAGCGTAGGGGCGCCGTCCTATGGCTACACCTTC. The rearrangement uses TRBV9 and TRBJ1-2; D remains unclear. This CDR3 has 14 residues. Per germline, CDR1 SGDLS and CDR2 YYNGEE. Trimming shortened V by 0 bases and J by 4 bases, and 10 bases separated the two germline ends.

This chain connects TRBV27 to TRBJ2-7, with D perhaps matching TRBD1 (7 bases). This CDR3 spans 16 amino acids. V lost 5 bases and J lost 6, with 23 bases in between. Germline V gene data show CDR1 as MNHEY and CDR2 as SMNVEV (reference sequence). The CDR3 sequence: CASSPPRQGGLTEQYF. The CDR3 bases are TGTGCCAGCAGTCCACCACGACAGGGAGGCTTAACCGAGCAGTACTTC.

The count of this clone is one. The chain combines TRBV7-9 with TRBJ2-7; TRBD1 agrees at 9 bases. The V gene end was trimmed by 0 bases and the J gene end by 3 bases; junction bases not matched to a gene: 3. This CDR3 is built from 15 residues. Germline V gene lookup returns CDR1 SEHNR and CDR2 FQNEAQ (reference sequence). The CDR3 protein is CASSLAGQGGYEQYF. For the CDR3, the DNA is TGTGCCAGCAGCTTAGCGGGACAGGGAGGCTACGAGCAGTACTTC.

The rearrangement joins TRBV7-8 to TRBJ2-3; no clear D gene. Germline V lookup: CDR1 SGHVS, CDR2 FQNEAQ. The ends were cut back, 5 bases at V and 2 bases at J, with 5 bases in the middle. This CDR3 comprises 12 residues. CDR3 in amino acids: CASSRYTDTQYF. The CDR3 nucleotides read TGTGCCAGCAGCCGCTACACAGATACGCAGTATTTT.

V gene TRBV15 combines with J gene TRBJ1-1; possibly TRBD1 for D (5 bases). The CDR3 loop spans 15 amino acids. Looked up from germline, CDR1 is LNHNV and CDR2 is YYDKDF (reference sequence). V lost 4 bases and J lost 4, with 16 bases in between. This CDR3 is CATSIPDKRGTEAFF. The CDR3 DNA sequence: TGTGCCACCAGCATACCGGACAAGAGAGGCACTGAAGCTTTCTTT. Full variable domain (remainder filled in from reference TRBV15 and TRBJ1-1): DAMVIQNPRYQVTQFGKPVTLSCSQTLNHNVMYWYQQKSSQAPKLLFHYYDKDFNNEADTPDNFQSRRPNTSFCFLDIRSPGLGDTAMYLCATSIPDKRGTEAFFGQGTRLTVV.

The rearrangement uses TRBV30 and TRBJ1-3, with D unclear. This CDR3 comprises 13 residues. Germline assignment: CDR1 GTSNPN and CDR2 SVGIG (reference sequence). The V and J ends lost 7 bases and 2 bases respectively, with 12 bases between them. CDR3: CAFRRAPGNTIYF. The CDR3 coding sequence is TGTGCCTTCCGGAGGGCTCCTGGAAACACCATATATTTT.

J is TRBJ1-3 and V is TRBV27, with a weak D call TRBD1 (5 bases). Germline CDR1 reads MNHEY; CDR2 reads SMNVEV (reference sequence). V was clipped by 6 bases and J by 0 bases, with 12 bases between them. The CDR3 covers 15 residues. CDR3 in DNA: TGTGCCAGCAGGGCAGGGTTCAGCTCTGGAAACACCATATATTTT. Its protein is CASRAGFSSGNTIYF.

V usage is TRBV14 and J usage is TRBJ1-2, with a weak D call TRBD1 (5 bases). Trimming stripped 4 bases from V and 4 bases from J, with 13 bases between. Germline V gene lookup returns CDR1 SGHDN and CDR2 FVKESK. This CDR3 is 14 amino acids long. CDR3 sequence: CASSPTMGGYGYTF. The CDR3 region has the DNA TGTGCCAGCAGCCCGACAATGGGGGGCTATGGCTACACCTTC. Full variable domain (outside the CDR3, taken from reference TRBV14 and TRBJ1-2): EAGVTQFPSHSVIEKGQTVTLRCDPISGHDNLYWYRRVMGKEIKFLLHFVKESKQDESGMPNNRFLAERTGGTYSTLKVQPAELEDSGVYFCASSPTMGGYGYTFGSGTRLTVV.

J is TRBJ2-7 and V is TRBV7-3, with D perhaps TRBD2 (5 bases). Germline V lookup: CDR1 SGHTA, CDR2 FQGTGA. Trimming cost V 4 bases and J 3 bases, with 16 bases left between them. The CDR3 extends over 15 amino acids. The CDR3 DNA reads TGTGCCAGCAGCTCGCCACCGGACGGGAACTACGAGCAGTACTTC. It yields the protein CASSSPPDGNYEQYF.

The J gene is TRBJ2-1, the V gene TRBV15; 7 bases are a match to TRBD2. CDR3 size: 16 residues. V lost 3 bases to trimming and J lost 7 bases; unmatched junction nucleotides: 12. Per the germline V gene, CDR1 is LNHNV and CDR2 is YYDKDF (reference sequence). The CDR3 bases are TGTGCCACCAGCAGGGAACAGACTAGCTGGAAGAATGAGCAGTTCTTC. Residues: CATSREQTSWKNEQFF.

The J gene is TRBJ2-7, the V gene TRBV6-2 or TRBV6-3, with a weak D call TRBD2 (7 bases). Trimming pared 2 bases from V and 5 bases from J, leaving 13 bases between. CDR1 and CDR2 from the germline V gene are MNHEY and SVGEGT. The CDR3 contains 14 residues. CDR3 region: CASSYTGGGDEQYF. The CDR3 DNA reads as TGTGCCAGCAGTTACACGGGGGGCGGCGACGAGCAGTACTTC.

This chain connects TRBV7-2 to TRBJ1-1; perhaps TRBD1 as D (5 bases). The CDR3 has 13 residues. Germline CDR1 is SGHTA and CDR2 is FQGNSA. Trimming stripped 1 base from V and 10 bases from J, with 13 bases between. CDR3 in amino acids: CASSLVGGGTAFF. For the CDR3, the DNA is TGTGCCAGCAGCTTAGTGGGCGGGGGGACAGCTTTCTTT.

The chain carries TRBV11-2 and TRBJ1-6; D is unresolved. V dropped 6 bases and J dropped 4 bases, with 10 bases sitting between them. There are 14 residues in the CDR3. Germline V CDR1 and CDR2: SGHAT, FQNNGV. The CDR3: CASSPGRYNSPLHF. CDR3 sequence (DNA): TGTGCCAGCAGTCCAGGCCGGTATAATTCACCCCTCCACTTT.

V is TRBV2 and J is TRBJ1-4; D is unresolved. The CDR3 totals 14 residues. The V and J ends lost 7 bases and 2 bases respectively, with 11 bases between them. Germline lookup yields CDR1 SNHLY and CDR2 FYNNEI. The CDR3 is CASTSGWTNEKLFF. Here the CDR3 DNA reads TGTGCCAGCACCTCGGGTTGGACTAATGAAAAACTGTTTTTT. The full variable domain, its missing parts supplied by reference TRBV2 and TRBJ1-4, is EPEVTQTPSHQVTQMGQEVILRCVPISNHLYFYWYRQILGQKVEFLVSFYNNEISEKSEIFDDQFSVERPDGSNFTLKIRSTKLEDSAMYFCASTSGWTNEKLFFGSGTQLSVL.

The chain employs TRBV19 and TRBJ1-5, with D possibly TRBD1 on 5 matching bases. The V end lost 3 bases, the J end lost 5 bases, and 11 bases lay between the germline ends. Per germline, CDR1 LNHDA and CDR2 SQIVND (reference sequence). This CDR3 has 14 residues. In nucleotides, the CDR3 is TGTGCCAGTAGTATGGGGGGGGTTGATCAGCCCCAGCATTTT. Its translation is CASSMGGVDQPQHF.

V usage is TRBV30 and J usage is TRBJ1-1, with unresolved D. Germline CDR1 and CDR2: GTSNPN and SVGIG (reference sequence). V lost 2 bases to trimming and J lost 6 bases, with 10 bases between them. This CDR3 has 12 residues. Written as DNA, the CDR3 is TGTGCCTGGAGTCCGAACACCCCTGAAGCTTTCTTT. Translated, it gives CAWSPNTPEAFF. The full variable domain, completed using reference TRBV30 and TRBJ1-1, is SQTIHQWPATLVQPVGSPLSLECTVEGTSNPNLYWYRQAAGRGLQLLFYSVGIGQISSEVPQNLSASRPQDRQFILSSKKLLLSDSGFYLCAWSPNTPEAFFGQGTRLTVV.

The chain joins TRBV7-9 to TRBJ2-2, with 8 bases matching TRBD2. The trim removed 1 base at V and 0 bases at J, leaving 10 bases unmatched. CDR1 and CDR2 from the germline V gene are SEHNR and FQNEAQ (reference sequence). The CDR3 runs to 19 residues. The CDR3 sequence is CASSLENWRGAANTGELFF. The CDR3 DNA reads TGTGCCAGCAGCTTAGAAAACTGGCGGGGGGCCGCGAACACCGGGGAGCTGTTTTTT.

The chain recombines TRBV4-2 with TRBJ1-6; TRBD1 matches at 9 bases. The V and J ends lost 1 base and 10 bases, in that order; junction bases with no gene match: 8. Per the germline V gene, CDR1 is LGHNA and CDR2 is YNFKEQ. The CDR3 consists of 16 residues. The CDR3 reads CASSQVPGQGNSPLHF. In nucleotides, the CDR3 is TGTGCCAGCAGCCAAGTACCGGGACAGGGTAACTCACCCCTCCACTTT.

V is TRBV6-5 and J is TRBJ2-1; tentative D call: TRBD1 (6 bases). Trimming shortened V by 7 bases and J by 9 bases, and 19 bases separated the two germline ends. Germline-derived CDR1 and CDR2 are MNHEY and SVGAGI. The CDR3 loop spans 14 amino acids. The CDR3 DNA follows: TGTGCCAGCAACCCGGGACAACAGGGCGCTGAGCAGTTCTTC. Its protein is CASNPGQQGAEQFF.

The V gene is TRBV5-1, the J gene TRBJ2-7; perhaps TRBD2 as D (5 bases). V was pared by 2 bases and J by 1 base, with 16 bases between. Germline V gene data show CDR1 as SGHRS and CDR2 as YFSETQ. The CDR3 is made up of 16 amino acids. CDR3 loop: CASSFGVGVDSYEQYF. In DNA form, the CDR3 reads TGCGCCAGCAGCTTCGGGGTCGGGGTTGATTCCTACGAGCAGTACTTC.